This is a list of T cell receptor beta chains from one sample in a study of T cell responses to AZD1222 COVID-19 vaccine. The assay was immunoSEQ multiplex PCR, and TCRdb's table has in-frame clones only and misses some. Of about 93,000 clones detected, 65% to 90% appear once; the ten largest clones hold about 6%. The sample was peripheral blood, taken on day 0 of AZD1222 vaccination. The source is an adult in good health. CDR3s include the opening cysteine and the closing phenylalanine or tryptophan. Fields, in order: V gene, CDR3 protein.

TRBV11-3,CASSARQTDDNEQFF
TRBV5-1,CASSVTGDSGNTIYF
TRBV19,CASSSGGGGYGHTF
TRBV27,CASRSAGGLYEQYF
TRBV15,CATSRDLIQGQISQPQHF
TRBV7-2,CASSLERDNGYTF
TRBV3-1/TRBV3-2,CASSPAGTGEKLFF
TRBV7-9,CASSFDPEGYNSPLHF
TRBV6-5,CASTTRGVDTQYF
TRBV12-3/TRBV12-4,CASSWSSTDTQYF
TRBV5-4,CASSLDVNTEAFF
TRBV6-5,CASNNGETQYF
TRBV7-8,CASSLESGAGPQHF
TRBV14,CASSQDVSAGLGNTEAFF
TRBV6-5,CASSTRTGQNSPLHF
TRBV5-8,CASSFPGEPEQYF
TRBV10-2,CASSDLLPGLPRYEQYF
TRBV18,CASSPGANTEAFF
TRBV7-8,CASSSPLAGTYNEQFF
TRBV7-7,CASSLYGGSTDTQYF
TRBV7-2,CASSRWDRGISPLHF
TRBV4-1,CASSQESNSPLHF
TRBV19,CATTKTGDSYGYTF
TRBV29-1,CSVEKGVSYNEQFF
TRBV20-1,CSASNTYEQYF
TRBV19,CASSIDRGGGYTF
TRBV23-1,CASRPSGRAAFSYEQYF
TRBV5-6,CASSRTAYQETQYF
TRBV16,CASSGGIGETQYF
TRBV27,CASSLSREQYF
TRBV12-3/TRBV12-4,CASSLSPDTQYF
TRBV20-1,CSAREKREQYF
TRBV27,CASSLVAGFSYEQYF
TRBV11-2,CASSLVAGGFGGYTF